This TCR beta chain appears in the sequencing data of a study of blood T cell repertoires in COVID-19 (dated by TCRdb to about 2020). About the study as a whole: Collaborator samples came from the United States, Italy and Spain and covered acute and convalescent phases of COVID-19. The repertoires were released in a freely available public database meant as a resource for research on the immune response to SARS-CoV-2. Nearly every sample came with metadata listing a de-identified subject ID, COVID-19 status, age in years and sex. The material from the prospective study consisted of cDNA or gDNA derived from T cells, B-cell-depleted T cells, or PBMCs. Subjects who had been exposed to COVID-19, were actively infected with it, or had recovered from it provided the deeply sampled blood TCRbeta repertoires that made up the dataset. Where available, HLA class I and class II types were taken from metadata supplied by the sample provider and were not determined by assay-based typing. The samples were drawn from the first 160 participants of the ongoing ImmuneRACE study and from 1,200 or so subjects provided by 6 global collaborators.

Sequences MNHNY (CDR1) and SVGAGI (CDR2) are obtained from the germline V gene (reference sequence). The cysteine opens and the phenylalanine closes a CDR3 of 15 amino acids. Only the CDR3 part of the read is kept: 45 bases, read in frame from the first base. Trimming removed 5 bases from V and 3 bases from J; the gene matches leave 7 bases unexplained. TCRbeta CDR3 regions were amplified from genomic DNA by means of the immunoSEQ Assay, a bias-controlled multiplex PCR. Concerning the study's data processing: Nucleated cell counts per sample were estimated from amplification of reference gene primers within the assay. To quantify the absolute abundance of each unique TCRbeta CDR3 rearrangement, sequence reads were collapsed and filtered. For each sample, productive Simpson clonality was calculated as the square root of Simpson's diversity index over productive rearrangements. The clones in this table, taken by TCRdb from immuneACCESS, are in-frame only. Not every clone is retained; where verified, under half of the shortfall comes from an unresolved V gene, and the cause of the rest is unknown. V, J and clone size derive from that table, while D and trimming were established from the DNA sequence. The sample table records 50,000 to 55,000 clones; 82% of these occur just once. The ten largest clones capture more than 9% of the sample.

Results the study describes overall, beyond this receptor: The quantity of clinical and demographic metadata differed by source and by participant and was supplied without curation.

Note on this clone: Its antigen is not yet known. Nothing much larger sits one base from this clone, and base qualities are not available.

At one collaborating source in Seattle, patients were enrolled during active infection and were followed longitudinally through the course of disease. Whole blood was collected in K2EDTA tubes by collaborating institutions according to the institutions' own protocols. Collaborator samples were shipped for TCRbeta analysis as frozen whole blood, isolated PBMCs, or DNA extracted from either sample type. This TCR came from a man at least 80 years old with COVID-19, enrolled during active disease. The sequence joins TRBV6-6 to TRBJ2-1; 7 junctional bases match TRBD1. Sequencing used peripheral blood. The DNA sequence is TGTGCCAGCAGTCGACAGGGTGGGGACTACAATGAGCAGTTCTTC. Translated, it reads CASSRQGGDYNEQFF.